The 19 T cell receptor beta chains in this list originate from one sample, sequenced in a study of blood T cell repertoires in COVID-19. Only in-frame clones appear in the TCRdb table, and some are missing; sequencing was by immunoSEQ multiplex PCR. The repertoire consists of about 42,000 clones, with approximately 88% occurring once and the leading ten covering 3.5% to 4.5%. The sequenced sample was peripheral blood. These TCRs come from a human donor in a cohort sampled during active COVID-19.

CDR3 loop: CASSPPNLAVVNYEQFF. CDR3 in DNA: TGTGCCAGCTCACCACCGAACTTGGCGGTGGTTAACTATGAGCAGTTCTTC. The J gene is TRBJ2-1, the V gene TRBV18; D is ambiguous. Trimming cost V 0 bases and J 8 bases, with 20 bases left between them. The CDR3 totals 17 residues. Germline V gene sequence: CDR1 KGHSH, CDR2 LQKENI.

This clone was observed a single time. The J gene is TRBJ1-2, the V gene TRBV7-9; TRBD1 matches at 9 bases. V was clipped by 4 bases and J by 7 bases; unmatched bases: 7. Germline-derived CDR1 and CDR2 are SEHNR and FQNEAQ (reference sequence). The CDR3 sequence is 14 residues long. The CDR3 loop reads CASSSAGTGFGYTF. The CDR3 DNA sequence: TGTGCCAGCAGCTCTGCCGGGACAGGGTTTGGCTACACCTTC.

This sequence joins TRBV11-2 and TRBJ2-5, with D perhaps TRBD2 (6 bases). Germline CDR1 and CDR2: SGHAT and FQNNGV. V gave up 5 bases and J gave up 2 bases, with 15 bases separating them. This CDR3 is 15 amino acids long. The CDR3 nucleotides read TGTGCCAGCAGCCCGGCGGGGCTAGAACAAGAGACCCAGTACTTC. Residues: CASSPAGLEQETQYF.

CDR3 region: CASSPSLGDRAGGYTF. CDR3 sequence (DNA): TGCGCCAGCAGCCCGAGTTTGGGGGACAGGGCCGGCGGCTACACCTTC. This sequence joins TRBV5-1 and TRBJ1-2, with 9 bases aligning to TRBD1. Germline CDR1 reads SGHRS; CDR2 reads YFSETQ. Unmatched junction bases numbered 15, after V lost 4 bases and J lost 8 bases. The CDR3 runs to 16 residues.

The chain joins TRBV13 to TRBJ2-7; TRBD1 aligns across 9 bases. The CDR3 runs 14 residues. Germline loops: CDR1 PRHDT, CDR2 FYEKMQ (reference sequence). V gave up 1 base and J gave up 4 bases; unmatched junction bases: 2. The chain's CDR3 is CASSLDRGRYEQYF. For the CDR3, the DNA is TGTGCCAGCAGCTTAGACAGGGGGCGGTACGAGCAGTACTTC.

The genes are TRBV9 and TRBJ2-3, with D possibly matching TRBD2 (6 bases). The length of the CDR3 is 11 residues. The V gene's germline CDR1 is SGDLS and CDR2 YYNGEE. The V end lost 3 bases, the J end lost 11 bases, and 10 bases lay between the germline ends. CDR3 sequence: CASSGEGGQYF. The CDR3 coding sequence is TGTGCCAGCAGCGGTGAGGGAGGGCAGTATTTT.

The rearrangement links TRBV29-1 to TRBJ1-1; no clear D gene. The CDR3 extends over 13 amino acids. V lost 2 bases and J 1 base, leaving 8 bases between the germline ends. Germline-derived CDR1 and CDR2 are SQVTM and ANQGSEA. The CDR3 reads CSVERFQNTEAFF. In nucleotides, the CDR3 is TGCAGCGTTGAACGGTTCCAGAACACTGAAGCTTTCTTT.

This rearrangement joins TRBV11-2 to TRBJ1-1; 7 bases fit TRBD1. The germline V gene has CDR1 SGHAT and CDR2 FQNNGV. Trimming took 8 bases from V and 1 from J; bases not matched to a gene: 7. This CDR3 region has 14 residues. The CDR3 DNA reads as TGTGCCAGCGGCACAGGGGTAGGGAACACTGAAGCTTTCTTT. This sequence encodes CASGTGVGNTEAFF.

Worth noting for this clone: This specimen includes other DNA sequences encoding the same CDR3. V and J are TRBV5-1 and TRBJ2-1; 9 bases are a match to TRBD2. The CDR3 sequence is 14 residues long. With V trimmed by 4 bases and J by 8 bases, 7 bases remained unmatched. Germline lookup yields CDR1 SGHRS and CDR2 YFSETQ. CDR3: CASSGDSGSDEQFF. The DNA for the CDR3 is TGCGCCAGCAGCGGGGATAGCGGGAGTGATGAGCAGTTCTTC.

The rearrangement links TRBV30 to TRBJ2-5; no firm D call. Deletions cut 1 base from V and 6 bases from J, with 18 bases between. Germline CDR1 is GTSNPN and CDR2 is SVGIG (reference sequence). CDR3 length: 15 residues. The CDR3 DNA sequence: TGTGCCTGGAGTGACCCCTCAAGACAAATAAAGACCCAGTACTTC. It specifies CAWSDPSRQIKTQYF.

The V call is TRBV5-1, the J call TRBJ2-1; TRBD2 might be the D (6 bases). V was shortened by 4 bases and J by 10 bases, with 12 bases between the two germline ends. The CDR3 is 12 amino acids. Germline assignment: CDR1 SGHRS and CDR2 YFSETQ. The CDR3 reads CASSKGGEEQFF. The CDR3 DNA reads as TGCGCCAGCAGCAAGGGAGGTGAGGAGCAGTTCTTC. The whole variable domain, filled in from reference TRBV5-1 and TRBJ2-1, reads KAGVTQTPRYLIKTRGQQVTLSCSPISGHRSVSWYQQTPGQGLQFLFEYFSETQRNKGNFPGRFSGRQFSNSRSEMNVSTLELGDSALYLCASSKGGEEQFFGPGTRLTVL.

The chain carries TRBV7-3 and TRBJ2-3; TRBD1 is a possible D gene (5 bases). The length of the CDR3 is 15 residues. Trimming pared 2 bases from V and 1 base from J, leaving 10 bases between. Germline CDR1 reads SGHTA; CDR2 reads FQGTGA. This CDR3 reads CASSLGRGRTDTQYF. The CDR3 DNA is TGTGCCAGCAGCTTAGGTAGGGGCCGCACAGATACGCAGTATTTT.

The chain joins TRBV30 to TRBJ2-7; D might be TRBD1 (6 bases). V lost 3 bases and J lost 6, with 15 bases in between. This CDR3 region has 13 residues. The germline CDR1 and CDR2 sequences are GTSNPN and SVGIG (reference sequence). CDR3 sequence: CAWRLGQLGEQYF. The CDR3, as DNA: TGTGCCTGGAGGTTGGGACAACTAGGCGAGCAGTACTTC.

The V call is TRBV29-1, the J call TRBJ1-1; 8 bases map to TRBD1. This CDR3 has 13 amino acids. The V segment lost 3 bases and the J segment 7 bases; nucleotides outside the gene matches: 7. The germline V gene encodes CDR1 SQVTM and CDR2 ANQGSEA. The CDR3 coding sequence is TGCAGCGTTGAGCGAGGACAGGGTGATGAAGCTTTCTTT. Translation: CSVERGQGDEAFF.

The chain carries TRBV29-1 and TRBJ2-4; 9 bases fit TRBD1. The CDR3 covers 16 residues. V dropped 2 bases and J dropped 0; count of bases not matched to a gene: 5. Germline-derived CDR1 and CDR2 are SQVTM and ANQGSEA. The CDR3 nucleotides are TGCAGCGTTGAAAAGGGACAGGGAATAGCCAAAAACATTCAGTACTTC. It is translated as CSVEKGQGIAKNIQYF. Complete variable domain (other parts from reference TRBV29-1 and TRBJ2-4): SAVISQKPSRDICQRGTSLTIQCQVDSQVTMMFWYRQQPGQSLTLIATANQGSEATYESGFVIDKFPISRPNLTFSTLTVSNMSPEDSSIYLCSVEKGQGIAKNIQYFGAGTRLSVL.

The chain has TRBV4-3 and TRBJ2-1; D gene unclear. CDR3 length: 14 amino acids. Germline-derived CDR1 and CDR2 are LGHNA and YSLEER. Between the trimmed V and J ends, which lost 1 base and 8 bases, there was a span of 12 bases. DNA for the CDR3: TGCGCCAGCAGCCAAGTAGCTTTGATGGATGAGCAGTTCTTC. As protein: CASSQVALMDEQFF.

The J gene is TRBJ2-3, the V gene TRBV6-5; D unclear. Germline loops: CDR1 MNHEY, CDR2 SVGAGI. This CDR3 spans 13 amino acids. V lost 5 bases and J 1 base, leaving 7 bases between the germline ends. For the CDR3, the DNA is TGTGCCAGCAGTAGCGTCCGCACAGATACGCAGTATTTT. Translated: CASSSVRTDTQYF.

The chain recombines TRBV4-2 with TRBJ2-7, with 8 bases that match TRBD1. CDR1 and CDR2 from the germline V gene are LGHNA and YNFKEQ. The CDR3 has 17 amino acids. V was pared by 0 bases and J by 5 bases, with 12 bases of the junction left unmatched. The CDR3 loop reads CASSQDGGGQGADEQYF. CDR3 coding DNA: TGTGCCAGCAGCCAAGATGGTGGGGGGCAGGGGGCCGACGAGCAGTACTTC.

The chain uses TRBV19 and TRBJ2-5; no firm D call. The CDR3 contains 12 residues. V was cut by 5 bases and J by 2 bases, with 6 bases left in between. Germline CDR1 and CDR2: LNHDA and SQIVND (reference sequence). CDR3 protein: CASSGRQETQYF. The CDR3 DNA follows: TGTGCCAGTAGTGGCAGGCAAGAGACCCAGTACTTC.